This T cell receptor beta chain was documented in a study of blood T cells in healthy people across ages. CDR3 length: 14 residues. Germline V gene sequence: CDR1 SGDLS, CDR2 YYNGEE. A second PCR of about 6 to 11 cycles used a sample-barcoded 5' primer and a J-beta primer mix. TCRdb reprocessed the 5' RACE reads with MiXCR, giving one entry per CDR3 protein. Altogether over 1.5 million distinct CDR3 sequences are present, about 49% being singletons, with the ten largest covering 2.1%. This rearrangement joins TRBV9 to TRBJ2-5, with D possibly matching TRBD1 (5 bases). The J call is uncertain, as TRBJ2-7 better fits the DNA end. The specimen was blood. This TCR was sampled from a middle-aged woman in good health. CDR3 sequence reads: CASSVRAGPGEQYF. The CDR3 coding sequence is TGTGCCAGCAGCGTAAGAGCAGGGCCGGGCGAGCAGTACTTC.